The clone carrying this TCR beta chain came up many times. No antigen is known for it. The data were obtained in a study of regulatory T cells in long-lasting Graves disease. CDR1 is LGHDT and CDR2 is YNNKEL in the germline V gene (reference sequence). After removal of 4 bases from V and 5 bases from J, the junction contained 11 bases not matched to a gene. The CDR3 extends over 16 amino acids. Points from the study as a whole: Favored gene segments in persistent disease were TRBV28, TRBJ1-2 and TRBJ2-5.

Combining iRepertoire HTBI primers with Arm-PCR of CDR3 regions, the authors built TCR beta libraries. TCRdb redid the calling of the multiplex PCR reads with MiXCR, one entry per CDR3 protein. Here the sample spans approximately 400,000 distinct CDR3 sequences, around 15% being singletons. Stated time point: newly diagnosed GD, antithyroid drugs for less than 3 months. RNA from PBMCs was the source of the TCR library. Tubes containing EDTA received nine milliliters of drawn peripheral blood. The chain carries TRBV3-1 and TRBJ1-5; 7 bases fit TRBD1. The source of this sequence is a female donor with Graves disease. This specimen was peripheral blood mononuclear cells (PBMCs), taken at new diagnosis, from a patient treated with antithyroid drugs. CDR3 residues: CASSPTGRGSDQPQHF. DNA for the CDR3: TGTGCCAGCAGCCCCACGGGCAGGGGGTCCGATCAGCCCCAGCATTTT. Full variable domain (rest looked up from reference TRBV3-1 and TRBJ1-5): DTAVSQTPKYLVTQMGNDKSIKCEQNLGHDTMYWYKQDSKKFLKIMFSYNNKELIINETVPNRFSPKSPDKAHLNLHINSLELGDSAVYFCASSPTGRGSDQPQHFGDGTRLSIL.